This T cell receptor (beta chain) comes out of a study of shared clonotypes between healthy human individuals. Researchers divided each subset's genomic DNA evenly across several immunoSEQ plates. Generated by immunoSEQ multiplex PCR, the TCRdb table keeps only in-frame clones and is missing some. The sample contains some 650,000 clones, around 97% of which appear only once. Comment on this clone: Its cognate antigen is unknown.

In germline, CDR1 is ENHRY, CDR2 SYGVKD. The CDR3 is 11 amino acids. Study-level findings and limits: Clonotype sharing among the donors was expected to vary with sequencing depth.

What was sequenced was naive CD4+ T cells sorted from blood. Subset denoted: CD45RA+ positively selected. V and J are TRBV10-3 and TRBJ2-5; D unresolved. The closer fit of TRBJ2-7 to the DNA end suggests the J call may be wrong. The receptor was derived from a woman in her twenties or thirties in good health. The CDR3 loop is CAISELNEQYF. DNA for the CDR3: TGTGCCATCAGTGAGCTCAACGAGCAGTACTTC.